Reported below is one TCR beta chain. The sample originates from a study of identifying expanded T cells in peripheral blood. This table comes from immunoSEQ multiplex PCR, and its TCRdb copy is limited to in-frame clones, with some not included. Among some 78,000 clones listed, roughly 89% were seen once. V was pared by 4 bases and J by 6 bases, with 11 bases of the junction left unmatched. The CDR3 spans 15 residues. Germline-derived CDR1 and CDR2 are SGHAT and FQDESV (reference sequence). The V gene is TRBV11-1, the J gene TRBJ1-2; 7 bases map to TRBD1. The specimen sequenced was blood. This receptor was identified in a person between 18 and 70 years old in good health. In nucleotides, the CDR3 is TGTGCCAGCAGCTCCGAGGGGGCATGGTGGGATGGCTACACCTTC. This sequence encodes CASSSEGAWWDGYTF. Using reference TRBV11-1 and TRBJ1-2 for the parts outside the CDR3, the full variable domain is EAEVAQSPRYKITEKSQAVAFWCDPISGHATLYWYRQILGQGPELLVQFQDESVVDDSQLPKDRFSAERLKGVDSTLKIQPAELGDSAMYLCASSSEGAWWDGYTFGSGTRLTVV.